Listed below are T cell receptor beta chains from one sample, sequenced in a study of blood T cell repertoires in COVID-19. Using immunoSEQ multiplex PCR, the repertoire was profiled, and TCRdb retains in-frame clones only, with some absent. This repertoire shows around 280,000 clones, approximately 86% found once; its top ten account for approximately 2.2%. Sequenced input: peripheral blood. Every receptor here comes from a woman aged 30 to 39 who had recovered from COVID-19. The CDR3 runs from the conserved cysteine through the conserved F or W. The D gene is left open where the match is weak. Size is stated for part of the rows, as once, few or many counts, or as a class when the clone is expanded.

D gene	V gene	clone size	J gene	CDR3 protein	CDR3 DNA
NA	TRBV18	NA	TRBJ1-4	CASSPQGQEKLFF	TGTGCCAGCTCCCCGCAGGGGCAAGAAAAACTGTTTTTT
NA	TRBV5-1	NA	TRBJ2-5	CASSFNIQETQYF	TGCGCCAGCAGCTTTAACATTCAAGAGACCCAGTACTTC
TRBD2	TRBV14	few	TRBJ2-3	CASRKTSGFTDTQYF	TGTGCCAGCAGGAAGACTAGCGGTTTCACAGATACGCAGTATTTT
NA	TRBV10-3	NA	TRBJ2-7	CAITMSTYEQYF	TGTGCCATCACAATGTCAACCTACGAGCAGTACTTC
NA	TRBV19	NA	TRBJ1-1	CASRPEGFEAFF	TGTGCCAGTAGACCAGAGGGATTTGAAGCTTTCTTT
TRBD2	TRBV27	once	TRBJ2-7	CASSLSIRASGYEQYF	TGTGCCAGCAGTTTATCTATCAGGGCTAGCGGGTACGAGCAGTACTTC
NA	TRBV18	NA	TRBJ2-1	CASSPPAGAAANEQFF	TGTGCCAGCTCACCACCCGCGGGGGCCGCGGCCAATGAGCAGTTCTTC
TRBD1	TRBV5-1	NA	TRBJ1-1	CASSSGTGPREAFF	TGCGCCAGCAGCTCCGGGACAGGGCCCCGTGAAGCTTTCTTT
NA	TRBV4-1	NA	TRBJ1-1	CASSRGTSTEAFF	TGCGCCAGCAGCCGCGGAACGAGCACTGAAGCTTTCTTT
NA	TRBV20-1	NA	TRBJ2-7	CSASSKAAYEQYF	TGCAGTGCTAGTAGTAAAGCCGCCTACGAGCAGTACTTC
NA	TRBV3-1/TRBV3-2	once	TRBJ1-3	CASSPDIGGNTIYF	TGTGCCAGCAGCCCGGACATCGGGGGAAACACCATATATTTT
NA	TRBV10-3	NA	TRBJ1-2	CAISVGGAGGYTF	TGTGCCATCAGTGTAGGGGGGGCGGGCGGCTACACCTTC
TRBD1	TRBV10-3	NA	TRBJ1-6	CAISESGRTGVSSYNSPLHF	TGTGCCATCAGTGAGTCAGGGAGGACAGGGGTCAGCTCCTATAATTCACCCCTCCACTTT
NA	TRBV10-2	NA	TRBJ2-7	CASSGWTAYEQYF	TGCGCCAGCAGTGGCTGGACAGCCTACGAGCAGTACTTC
NA	TRBV25-1	once	TRBJ2-7	CASSGAREQYF	TGTGCCAGCAGTGGAGCTAGGGAGCAGTACTTC
TRBD1	TRBV7-3	NA	TRBJ2-1	CASSLVSGQGEQFF	TGTGCCAGCAGCTTAGTTTCGGGACAGGGTGAGCAGTTCTTC
TRBD1	TRBV9	NA	TRBJ2-5	CASGTGGDETQYF	TGTGCCAGTGGGACAGGGGGCGACGAGACCCAGTACTTC
NA	TRBV7-9	few	TRBJ1-4	CASSLDMANEKLFF	TGTGCCAGCAGCTTGGACATGGCTAATGAAAAACTGTTTTTT
NA	TRBV18	NA	TRBJ2-7	CASSPYRDYEQYF	TGTGCCAGCTCACCATACAGGGATTACGAGCAGTACTTC
NA	TRBV19	NA	TRBJ1-1	CASSTGLPVLTEAFF	TGTGCCAGTAGCACGGGACTCCCGGTACTGACTGAAGCTTTCTTT
NA	TRBV12-5	NA	TRBJ1-1	CASGKGAGINTEAFF	TGTGCTAGTGGCAAAGGGGCAGGAATAAACACTGAAGCTTTCTTT
TRBD1	TRBV27	NA	TRBJ2-6	CASSPFEIDRDSGANVLTF	TGTGCCAGCAGTCCTTTCGAAATTGACAGGGACTCTGGGGCCAACGTCCTGACTTTC
NA	TRBV9	NA	TRBJ1-1	CASSRGVWGSETEAFF	TGTGCCAGCAGCCGGGGGGTGTGGGGATCGGAGACTGAAGCTTTCTTT
TRBD2	TRBV24-1	NA	TRBJ2-3	CATSGTLAGDTQYF	TGTGCCACCAGCGGAACGCTAGCGGGAGATACGCAGTATTTT
TRBD1	TRBV6-5	NA	TRBJ2-7	CASRPATGLGYEQYF	TGTGCCAGCAGGCCTGCGACAGGGTTGGGTTACGAGCAGTACTTC
NA	TRBV2	NA	TRBJ1-2	CASSESARGYGYTF	TGTGCCAGCAGTGAATCCGCCCGGGGGTATGGCTACACCTTC
TRBD1	TRBV3-1/TRBV3-2	NA	TRBJ2-2	CASSRGGQGNTGELFF	TGTGCCAGCAGCCGTGGGGGACAGGGAAACACCGGGGAGCTGTTTTTT
NA	TRBV7-2	NA	TRBJ1-1	CASSLEWGAEAFF	TGTGCCAGCAGCTTAGAGTGGGGGGCTGAAGCTTTCTTT
TRBD1	TRBV28	once	TRBJ2-1	CASSLVQGQGAGNEQFF	TGTGCCAGCAGTTTGGTGCAGGGACAGGGGGCCGGGAATGAGCAGTTCTTC
NA	TRBV28	NA	TRBJ2-7	CASSLGRDYEQYF	TGTGCCAGCAGTTTGGGCAGGGATTACGAGCAGTACTTC
NA	TRBV28	NA	TRBJ1-2	CATQGINYGYTF	TGTGCCACCCAGGGCATTAACTATGGCTACACCTTC
TRBD1	TRBV6-6	NA	TRBJ1-2	CASSQTQGANYGYTF	TGTGCCAGCAGTCAAACCCAGGGGGCCAACTATGGCTACACCTTC
NA	TRBV7-9	NA	TRBJ2-2	CASSTRDIIQPGELFF	TGTGCCAGCAGCACCCGGGACATCATTCAACCCGGGGAGCTGTTTTTT
TRBD1	TRBV27	NA	TRBJ1-2	CASRGTGTHGYTF	TGTGCCAGCAGGGGGACAGGGACCCATGGCTACACCTTC
TRBD2	TRBV28	NA	TRBJ2-1	CASSFRGGLAGGGEQFF	TGTGCCAGCAGTTTCCGCGGGGGACTAGCGGGAGGGGGTGAGCAGTTCTTC
NA	TRBV6-5	NA	TRBJ2-1	CASSFGGREMFF	TGTGCCAGCAGTTTCGGAGGGCGAGAGATGTTCTTC
NA	TRBV5-1	NA	TRBJ2-7	CASTPNEALSSYEQYF	TGCGCCAGCACCCCGAATGAGGCCCTATCATCCTACGAGCAGTACTTC
NA	TRBV6-5	NA	TRBJ1-1	CASTPGVSNTEAFF	TGTGCCAGCACCCCCGGGGTTAGTAACACTGAAGCTTTCTTT
NA	TRBV25-1	NA	TRBJ2-5	CASGWQGGGETQYF	TGTGCCAGCGGATGGCAGGGGGGCGGGGAGACCCAGTACTTC
NA	TRBV29-1	NA	TRBJ1-2	CSVEEGADYGYTF	TGCAGCGTTGAAGAGGGGGCGGACTATGGCTACACCTTC
TRBD1	TRBV28	NA	TRBJ1-4	CASSSSGTGNEKLFF	TGTGCCAGCAGTTCATCCGGGACAGGGAATGAAAAACTGTTTTTT
NA	TRBV27	NA	TRBJ1-2	CASSPQRGYGYTF	TGTGCCAGCAGTCCGCAGCGGGGCTATGGCTACACCTTC
TRBD1	TRBV5-1	NA	TRBJ1-1	CASTSTQTGGTEAFF	TGCGCCAGCACCTCAACCCAGACAGGGGGCACTGAAGCTTTCTTT
TRBD1	TRBV19	NA	TRBJ2-7	CASSGGGTGTYEQYF	TGTGCCAGTAGTGGGGGCGGGACAGGTACCTACGAGCAGTACTTC
NA	TRBV7-2	few	TRBJ1-1	CASSLGRNTEAFF	TGTGCCAGCAGCTTAGGCAGGAACACTGAAGCTTTCTTT
NA	TRBV30	NA	TRBJ1-4	CAWRPDNLEKLFF	TGTGCCTGGAGACCCGACAATCTCGAAAAACTGTTTTTT
NA	TRBV19	NA	TRBJ1-5	CASSIGRGFVQPQHF	TGTGCCAGTAGTATTGGCAGGGGTTTCGTTCAGCCCCAGCATTTT
TRBD1	TRBV19	few	TRBJ2-5	CASSIVRGGQGWETQYF	TGTGCCAGTAGTATAGTACGAGGCGGACAGGGCTGGGAGACCCAGTACTTC
TRBD1	TRBV7-8	NA	TRBJ1-1	CASSLKRQGAGATEAFF	TGTGCCAGCAGCTTAAAGAGACAGGGGGCGGGGGCCACTGAAGCTTTCTTT
NA	TRBV6-6	NA	TRBJ1-2	CASSSPLGDGYTF	TGTGCCAGCAGTTCCCCATTAGGGGATGGCTACACCTTC
NA	TRBV27	once	TRBJ2-2	CASHDFTGELFF	TGTGCCAGCCACGACTTCACCGGGGAGCTGTTTTTT
NA	TRBV5-1	NA	TRBJ2-1	CASTLGGRNEQFF	TGCGCCAGCACCCTCGGAGGTCGCAATGAGCAGTTCTTC
NA	TRBV9	NA	TRBJ1-1	CASSVGGRNTEAFF	TGTGCCAGCAGCGTAGGCGGCAGGAACACTGAAGCTTTCTTT
NA	TRBV7-2	NA	TRBJ2-4	CASSFQRNKNIQYF	TGTGCCAGCAGCTTCCAGAGGAACAAAAACATTCAGTACTTC
TRBD1	TRBV19	NA	TRBJ1-5	CASNTIRDRGFQPQHF	TGTGCCAGTAATACAATCCGGGACAGGGGCTTTCAGCCCCAGCATTTT
NA	TRBV27	NA	TRBJ2-7	CASSLGGLNYEQYF	TGTGCCAGCAGTTTAGGGGGACTGAACTACGAGCAGTACTTC
TRBD1	TRBV28	NA	TRBJ2-7	CASSLFSVGQGNYEQYF	TGTGCCAGCAGTTTGTTTAGCGTTGGACAGGGGAACTACGAGCAGTACTTC
TRBD2	TRBV6-5	NA	TRBJ2-7	CAGRTSGNEQYF	TGTGCCGGTCGGACTAGCGGGAACGAGCAGTACTTC
TRBD1	TRBV13	NA	TRBJ2-2	CASSAGTGIVDTGELFF	TGTGCCAGCAGCGCAGGGACAGGGATTGTCGACACCGGGGAGCTGTTTTTT
NA	TRBV7-9	NA	TRBJ1-2	CATSTANYGYTF	TGTGCCACCTCGACAGCTAACTATGGCTACACCTTC